This T cell receptor (beta chain) was captured in a study of siplizumab effects on memory and regulatory T cells. Study-wide results and caveats: Among mappable alloreactive CD4+ clones, the Treg-derived fraction averaged 68.8% with siplizumab versus approximately 26% in controls. Naive T cells appeared more varied than memory cells and looked like key alloresponse contributors.

To note about this clone: The antigen remains unidentified.

The CDR3 length is 18 residues. Germline V lookup: CDR1 SGHRS, CDR2 YFSETQ. V was trimmed by 5 bases and J by 0 bases, leaving 18 bases between them. Every sample had 80,000 to 100,000 of its TCR templates assayed. Clones were read by immunoSEQ multiplex PCR, and TCRdb kept only the in-frame ones, dropping some. Of approximately 100,000 clones detected, about 92% appear once; the ten largest clones hold around 0.68%. The material sequenced was Tregs sorted from blood. This chain links TRBV5-1 with TRBJ2-6, with D tentatively TRBD1 or TRBD2 (5 bases each). This sequence was found in a human donor in good health. This chain's CDR3 is CASSQSGTAYSGANVLTF. CDR3 nucleotide sequence: TGCGCCAGCAGTCAATCCGGGACGGCTTACTCTGGGGCCAACGTCCTGACTTTC.